A selection of T cell receptor beta chains follows, all from one sample in a study of metastatic and nonmetastatic thyroid tumors. TCRdb re-called the PCR reads through MiXCR. The sample has about 70,000 clones; around 20% are singletons. Sequencing was carried out using blood. Every receptor here comes from a female donor with papillary thyroid cancer or a benign thyroid nodule (not recorded which). Some clones in this sample may be carry-over from other donors' samples. Both conserved end residues are part of each CDR3. A D gene is named only where the DNA matches it firmly. Size values are once, few and many counts, or a class for expanded clones, and some rows have none.

CDR3 length	D gene	V gene	J gene	clone size	CDR3 DNA	CDR3 protein
17	.	TRBV20-1	TRBJ1-2	.	TGCAGTGCTAGTCCCCTGTTTGTCGTAGGACAGACCTATGGCTACACCTTC	CSASPLFVVGQTYGYTF
18	TRBD2	TRBV3-1	TRBJ2-5	many	TGTGCCAGCAGCCCGCGCCCTTTACTAGCGGGTTTGGTAGAGACCCAGTACTTC	CASSPRPLLAGLVETQYF
15	.	TRBV7-9	TRBJ2-7	.	TGTGCCAGCAGCACTCCAGAGACCGATACCTACGAGCAGTACTTC	CASSTPETDTYEQYF
13	.	TRBV11-2	TRBJ1-2	many	TGTGCCAGCAGCTTCGGATGGGGGGATGGCTACACCTTC	CASSFGWGDGYTF
16	.	TRBV7-9	TRBJ2-5	many	TGTGCCAGCAGCTCTACCCTCGGTTTAGAGAGGGAGACCCAGTACTTC	CASSSTLGLERETQYF
13	TRBD1	TRBV11-3	TRBJ2-7	many	TGTGCCAGCAGCGGACAGGGGGCCTACGAGCAGTACTTC	CASSGQGAYEQYF
14	.	TRBV2	TRBJ2-7	many	TGTGCCAGCAGTTGGGCCCGGGGCGGGTACGAGCAGTACTTC	CASSWARGGYEQYF
14	.	TRBV2	TRBJ2-7	many	TGTGCCAGCAGACCGGGCGGTACTCTCTACGAGCAGTACTTC	CASRPGGTLYEQYF
18	TRBD1	TRBV19	TRBJ2-7	.	TGTGCCAGTAGTACTCCACCCGGACCGGGACAGAACCCCTACGAGCAGTACTTC	CASSTPPGPGQNPYEQYF
14	.	TRBV6-1	TRBJ2-3	many	TGTGCCAGCAGCTCCTCCAGGGGGGCCGATACGCAGTATTTT	CASSSSRGADTQYF
13	.	TRBV25-1	TRBJ1-5	.	TGTGCCAGCAGGGGGTCGGGCAATCAGCCCCAGCATTTT	CASRGSGNQPQHF
12	.	TRBV7-9	TRBJ2-1	few	TGTGCCAGCAGCTTATTTACCGAGGGGCAGTTCTTC	CASSLFTEGQFF
15	TRBD2	TRBV20-1	TRBJ2-3	many	TGCAGTGCTAGACCGCTAGCGGGAAACAAAGATACGCAGTATTTT	CSARPLAGNKDTQYF
15	.	TRBV9	TRBJ1-5	many	TGTGCCAGCAGCGTAGGACAGAATAGCAATCAGCCCCAGCATTTT	CASSVGQNSNQPQHF
13	.	TRBV12-3/TRBV12-4	TRBJ2-7	few	TGTGCCAGCAGTTTTCAGGTCACCTACGAGCAGTACTTC	CASSFQVTYEQYF
15	.	TRBV6-4	TRBJ1-2	many	TGTGCCAGCAGTGTGGCAGGTGGAGGCGACTATGGCTACACCTTC	CASSVAGGGDYGYTF
18	TRBD2	TRBV4-1	TRBJ2-3	.	TGCGCCAGCAGCCAAGCCCGACTAGCGGGGGGTAGCACAGATACGCAGTATTTT	CASSQARLAGGSTDTQYF
18	.	TRBV28	TRBJ2-6	.	TGTGCCAGCAGTTCGCCCGGCTACGGCAGGTCTGGGGCCAACGTCCTGACTTTC	CASSSPGYGRSGANVLTF
13	.	TRBV5-4	TRBJ2-1	many	TGTGCCAGCAGCTTGGGACAGGACAATGAGCAGTTCTTC	CASSLGQDNEQFF
16	.	TRBV12-3/TRBV12-4	TRBJ1-5	many	TGTGCCAGCAGTTTACGGTGGCAGGTGGGCAATCAGCCCCAGCATTTT	CASSLRWQVGNQPQHF
14	.	TRBV24-1	TRBJ1-2	many	TGTGCCACCAGTGATTTCCCCCAATCGGATGGCTACACCTTC	CATSDFPQSDGYTF
13	.	TRBV11-3	TRBJ2-5	.	TGTGCCAGCAGCCGGGACATGTGGGAGACCCAGTACTTC	CASSRDMWETQYF
13	.	TRBV4-1	TRBJ1-1	many	TGCGCCAGCAGCCAAAGGCAGGGGTGGGAAGCTTTCTTT	CASSQRQGWEAFF
14	.	TRBV18	TRBJ2-2	many	TGTGCCAGCTCACCGAACAGGGATACCGGGGAGCTGTTTTTT	CASSPNRDTGELFF
15	TRBD2	TRBV30	TRBJ2-2	many	TGTGCCTGGAAAGGACTAGCGGGGTACACCGGGGAGCTGTTTTTT	CAWKGLAGYTGELFF
13	.	TRBV10-2	TRBJ1-5	many	TGCGCCAGCAGTGGTGCGGGAAATCAGCCCCAGCATTTT	CASSGAGNQPQHF
12	TRBD1	TRBV6-2/TRBV6-3	TRBJ1-6	.	TGTGCCAGCAGTGGACAGGGCCTCACCCTCCACTTT	CASSGQGLTLHF
13	TRBD2	TRBV6-4	TRBJ2-1	many	TGTGCCAGCAGTGAATCGGGGAGCGGGGTACAGTTCTTC	CASSESGSGVQFF
14	.	TRBV24-1	TRBJ2-7	many	TGTGCCACCAATACCATCGGGAGTAAAGGTGTGCAGTACTTC	CATNTIGSKGVQYF
15	.	TRBV7-2	TRBJ2-7	many	TGTGCCAGCAGCCCGGTTGCGGGGAGCTCCTACGAGCAGTACTTC	CASSPVAGSSYEQYF
15	TRBD1	TRBV15	TRBJ2-3	many	TGTGCCACCAGCGCCCGACAGGGGGCATTAGATACGCAGTATTTT	CATSARQGALDTQYF
13	.	TRBV11-2	TRBJ2-7	many	TGTGCCAGCAGTCAACACACTGTAGGGGAGCAGTACTTC	CASSQHTVGEQYF
16	TRBD2	TRBV6-5	TRBJ2-1	.	TGTGCCAGCAGTTACGGACTAGCGGGAGTTGAGGCTGAGCAGTTCTTC	CASSYGLAGVEAEQFF
14	TRBD1	TRBV12-3/TRBV12-4	TRBJ2-1	few	TGTGCCAGCAGTTCGAAGACAGGGGACAATGAGCAGTTCTTC	CASSSKTGDNEQFF
16	TRBD1	TRBV25-1	TRBJ1-6	few	TGTGCCAGCAGTGAATTCGGTGGACAGGTTAATTCACCCCTCCACTTT	CASSEFGGQVNSPLHF
14	TRBD1	TRBV5-6	TRBJ1-6	many	TGTGCCAGCAGCTTGGGACAGGGTACCTCACCCCTCCACTTT	CASSLGQGTSPLHF
14	.	TRBV11-2	TRBJ1-1	many	TGTGCCAGCAGCTTCAGCGGGCCTGGAAGTGAAGCTTTCTTT	CASSFSGPGSEAFF
13	.	TRBV12-3/TRBV12-4	TRBJ2-3	few	TGTGCCAGCAGTTTCCAGGTGGGGGATGCGCAGTATTTT	CASSFQVGDAQYF
18	.	TRBV5-6	TRBJ2-3	.	TGTGCCATCAGCCTCGAGGTGGGGTTCGATGAGGAATCAGATACGCAGTATTTT	CAISLEVGFDEESDTQYF
12	.	TRBV24-1	TRBJ2-1	many	TGTGCCACCAGTGATTTGCAGAGGGTGCAGTTCTTC	CATSDLQRVQFF
14	.	TRBV9	TRBJ2-7	many	TGTGCCAGCAGCGTAGGAGCGGACACCCACGAGCAGTACTTC	CASSVGADTHEQYF
15	.	TRBV5-1	TRBJ2-1	few	TGCGCCAGCAGCGTACTAGCTCCTCAGGACAATGAGCAGTTCTTC	CASSVLAPQDNEQFF
11	.	TRBV12-3/TRBV12-4	TRBJ2-1	many	TGTGCCAGCAGCTCTCAGAATGAGCAGTTCTTC	CASSSQNEQFF
13	.	TRBV12-5	TRBJ1-1	many	TGTGCTAGTGGCTACACAGCAAACACTGAAGCTTTCTTT	CASGYTANTEAFF
14	.	TRBV6-1	TRBJ1-1	many	TGTGCCAGCAGTGAACCGGGGGTTTGGACTGAAGCTTTCTTT	CASSEPGVWTEAFF
14	.	TRBV19	TRBJ2-3	many	TGTGCCAGTAGGACGAGGCGGGGAGCAGATACGCAGTATTTT	CASRTRRGADTQYF
15	TRBD2	TRBV12-3/TRBV12-4	TRBJ2-7	many	TGTGCCAGCAGGAGGCGGGGGAGCGGGAGCGACGAGCAGTACTTC	CASRRRGSGSDEQYF
15	TRBD1	TRBV5-1	TRBJ1-2	many	TGCGCCAGCAGCTTACTTCCCGGACAGGACTGGGGCTACACCTTC	CASSLLPGQDWGYTF
13	.	TRBV7-3	TRBJ2-5	many	TGTGCCAGCAGCTTTAGGGAGCCAGGGACCCAGTACTTC	CASSFREPGTQYF
16	.	TRBV11-2	TRBJ1-3	many	TGTGCCAGCAGCTTAGAGGCCAGGAAATCTGGAAACACCATATATTTT	CASSLEARKSGNTIYF
15	.	TRBV18	TRBJ2-1	many	TGTGCCAGCAGAAATCGGGACAAGTCCTACAATGAGCAGTTCTTC	CASRNRDKSYNEQFF